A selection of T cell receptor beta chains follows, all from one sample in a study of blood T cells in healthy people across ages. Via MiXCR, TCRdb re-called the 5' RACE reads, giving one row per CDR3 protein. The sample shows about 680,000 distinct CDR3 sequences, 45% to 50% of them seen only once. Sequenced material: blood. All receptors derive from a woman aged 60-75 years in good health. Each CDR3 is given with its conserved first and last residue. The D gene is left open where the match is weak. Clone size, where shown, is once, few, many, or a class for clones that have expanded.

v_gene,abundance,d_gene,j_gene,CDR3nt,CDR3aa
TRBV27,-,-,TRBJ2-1,TGTGCCAGCAGTTTAACGTCTTCGCTCGGTGAGCAGTTCTTC,CASSLTSSLGEQFF
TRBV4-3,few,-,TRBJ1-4,TGCGCCAGCAGCCAACAAGCAACTAATGAAAAACTGTTTTTT,CASSQQATNEKLFF
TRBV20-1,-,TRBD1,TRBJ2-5,TGCAGTGCCCTAGGGTACAGGGGATTTTCAGACGGAGAGACCCAGTACTTC,CSALGYRGFSDGETQYF
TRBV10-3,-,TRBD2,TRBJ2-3,TGTGCCATCAGCACCCGAGCGGGGAGGAACTCGGATACGCAGTATTTT,CAISTRAGRNSDTQYF
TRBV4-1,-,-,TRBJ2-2,TGCGCCAGCAGCCAAGATCGAGTGGGAGGCGCCGGGGAGCTGTTTTTT,CASSQDRVGGAGELFF
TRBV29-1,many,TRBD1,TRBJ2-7,TGCAGCGTTGGGGGACAGGCACACTCCTACGAGCAGTACTTC,CSVGGQAHSYEQYF
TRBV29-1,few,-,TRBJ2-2,TGCAGCGTAAACAAGAACACCGGGGAGCTGTTTTTT,CSVNKNTGELFF
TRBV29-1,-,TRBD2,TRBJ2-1,TGCAGCGCCCGCCCTGGGACTAGTCAAATGTACAATGAGCAGTTCTTC,CSARPGTSQMYNEQFF
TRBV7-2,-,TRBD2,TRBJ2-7,TGTGCCAGCAGCTTAGTTGCGGGGGGGCGCTACGAGCAGTACTTC,CASSLVAGGRYEQYF
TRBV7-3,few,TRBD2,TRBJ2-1,TGTGCCAGCAGAGGTAGCGGGAGGGCTGAGCAGTTCTTC,CASRGSGRAEQFF
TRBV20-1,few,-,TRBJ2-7,TGCAGTGCTAGCCAGAGGACGAGAAGCTCCTACGAGCAGTACTTC,CSASQRTRSSYEQYF
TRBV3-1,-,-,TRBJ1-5,TGTGCCAGCAGCCACGGAAATCAGCCCCAGCATTTT,CASSHGNQPQHF
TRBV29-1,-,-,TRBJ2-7,TGCAGCGTTCTAGCCAGAAGGTCATACGAGCAGTACTTC,CSVLARRSYEQYF
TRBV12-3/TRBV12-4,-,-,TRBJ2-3,TGTGCCAGCAGTCGGGAACCTTCCACGAGGGCCACAGATACGCAGTATTTT,CASSREPSTRATDTQYF
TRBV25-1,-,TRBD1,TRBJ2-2,TGTGCCAGCAGTCCAGGGGGCCGGGACACCGGGGAGCTGTTTTTT,CASSPGGRDTGELFF
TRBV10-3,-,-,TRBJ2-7,TGTGCCATCAGTGACAATCGGGGATCCTACGAGCAGTACTTC,CAISDNRGSYEQYF
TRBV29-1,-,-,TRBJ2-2,TGCAGCGCCCTCCTAGGGGCCGGGGAGCTGTTTTTT,CSALLGAGELFF
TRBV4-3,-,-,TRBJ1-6,TGCGCCAACAGCCAAGATTGGCAAAGCCGGTCACCCCTCCACTTT,CANSQDWQSRSPLHF
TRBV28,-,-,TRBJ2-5,TGTGCCAGCAGTTTATTGGACCCTGGTTTAGGGCAGTACTTC,CASSLLDPGLGQYF
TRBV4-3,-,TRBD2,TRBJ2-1,TGCGCCAGCAGCCCAAGCCAATTTACGGGACTAGCGGGAGGGCCGGGTCGTGGTGAGCAGTTCTTC,CASSPSQFTGLAGGPGRGEQFF
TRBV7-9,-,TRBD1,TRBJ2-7,TGTGCCAGCAGCTTTGGGACAGGGTATTACTACGAGCAGTACTTC,CASSFGTGYYYEQYF
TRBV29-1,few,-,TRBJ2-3,TGCAGCGTGGCCTGGGGAACTAGCACAGATACGCAGTATTTT,CSVAWGTSTDTQYF
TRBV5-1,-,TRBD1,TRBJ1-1,TGCGCCAGCAGCCCGGGACAGGAATACCTAAACACTGAAGCTTTCTTT,CASSPGQEYLNTEAFF
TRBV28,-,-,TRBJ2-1,TGTGCCGAAGAGAGGAATCCGGGACAGCTATACCGGAGGGGATCAAGGGCCTACAATGAGCAGTTCTTC,CAEERNPGQLYRRGSRAYNEQFF
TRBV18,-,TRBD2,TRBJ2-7,TGTGCCAGCTCACCACGGCGGGAGGTATCGGGCGAGCAGTACTTC,CASSPRREVSGEQYF
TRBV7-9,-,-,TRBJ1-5,TGTGCCAGCAGCTCGCAAGCTGTGAATCAGCCCCAGCATTTT,CASSSQAVNQPQHF
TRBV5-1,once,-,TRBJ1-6,TGCGCCAGCAGCTTGGCCGGGTTGGGCAGATCACCCCTCCACTTT,CASSLAGLGRSPLHF
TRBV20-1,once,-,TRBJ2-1,TGCAGTGCTAGAGTGGGGGACGTGGGCGGCAATGAGCAGTTCTTC,CSARVGDVGGNEQFF
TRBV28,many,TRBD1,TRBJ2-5,TGTGCCAGCAGTTTGGGGGACAGGGAGGAGACCCAGTACTTC,CASSLGDREETQYF
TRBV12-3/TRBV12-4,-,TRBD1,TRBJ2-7,TGTGCCAGCAGTACGGGACAGGTGATAGCCTACGAGCAGTACTTC,CASSTGQVIAYEQYF
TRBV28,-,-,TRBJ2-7,TGTGCCAGCAGTTTTTGGGCCACTTCGGGCTACGAGCAGTACTTC,CASSFWATSGYEQYF
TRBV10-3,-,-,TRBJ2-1,TGTGCCATCAGTGAGTCGGGGCGGCCCTCCTACAATGAGCAGTTCTTC,CAISESGRPSYNEQFF
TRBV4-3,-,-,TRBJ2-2,TGCGCCAACAGCCTAGAGACCGGGGAGCTGTTTTTT,CANSLETGELFF
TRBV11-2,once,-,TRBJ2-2,TGTGCCAGCAGCACAGTTACAGGGACTTACACCGGGGAGCTGTTTTTT,CASSTVTGTYTGELFF
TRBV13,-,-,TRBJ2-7,TGTGCCAGCAGCTCCCACCCCGACAGCGTCCTTACCTACGAGCAGTACTTC,CASSSHPDSVLTYEQYF
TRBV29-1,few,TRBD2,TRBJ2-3,TGCAGCGTCGGGACGACTAGCTCCCCCACAGATACGCAGTATTTT,CSVGTTSSPTDTQYF
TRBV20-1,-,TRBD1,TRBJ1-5,TGCAGTGCCCGGACAGGGATCAATCCCCAGCATTTT,CSARTGINPQHF
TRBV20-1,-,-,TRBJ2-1,TGCAGTGCTAGAGCTGCAAAGTTGGGTGGGGTGTACAATGAGCAGTTCTTC,CSARAAKLGGVYNEQFF